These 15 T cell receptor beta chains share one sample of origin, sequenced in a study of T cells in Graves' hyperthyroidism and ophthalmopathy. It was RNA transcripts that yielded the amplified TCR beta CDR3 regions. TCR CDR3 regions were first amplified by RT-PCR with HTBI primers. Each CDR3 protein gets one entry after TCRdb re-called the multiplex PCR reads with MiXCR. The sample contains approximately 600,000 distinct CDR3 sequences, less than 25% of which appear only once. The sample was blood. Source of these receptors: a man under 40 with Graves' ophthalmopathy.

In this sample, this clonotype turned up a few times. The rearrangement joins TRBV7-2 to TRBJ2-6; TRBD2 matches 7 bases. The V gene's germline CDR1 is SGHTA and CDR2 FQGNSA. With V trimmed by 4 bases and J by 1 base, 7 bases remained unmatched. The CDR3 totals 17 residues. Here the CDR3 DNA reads TGTGCCAGCAGCTCCGGACTAGGGCGATCTGGGGCCAACGTCCTGACTTTC. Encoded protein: CASSSGLGRSGANVLTF.

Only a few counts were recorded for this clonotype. The CDR3, as DNA: TGTGCCATAAGTACAGGTTTTGACACTGAAGCTTTCTTT. Its translation: CAISTGFDTEAFF. The chain couples TRBV19 to TRBJ1-1; D might be TRBD1 (5 bases). V was shortened by 10 bases and J by 3 bases, with 15 bases between the two germline ends. The CDR3 spans 13 residues. Germline values: CDR1 LNHDA, CDR2 SQIVND (reference sequence).

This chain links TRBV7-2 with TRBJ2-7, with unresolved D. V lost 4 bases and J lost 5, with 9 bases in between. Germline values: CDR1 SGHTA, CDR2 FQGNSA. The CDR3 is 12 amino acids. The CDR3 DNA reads TGTGCCAGCAGCTCACCGTTCGACGAGCAGTACTTC. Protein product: CASSSPFDEQYF.

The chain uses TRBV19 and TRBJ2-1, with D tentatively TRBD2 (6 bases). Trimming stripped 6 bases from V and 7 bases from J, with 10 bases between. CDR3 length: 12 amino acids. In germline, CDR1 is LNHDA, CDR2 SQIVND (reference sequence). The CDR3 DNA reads TGTGCCAGTAGCGGGAGTTGGAATGAGCAGTTCTTC. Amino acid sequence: CASSGSWNEQFF.

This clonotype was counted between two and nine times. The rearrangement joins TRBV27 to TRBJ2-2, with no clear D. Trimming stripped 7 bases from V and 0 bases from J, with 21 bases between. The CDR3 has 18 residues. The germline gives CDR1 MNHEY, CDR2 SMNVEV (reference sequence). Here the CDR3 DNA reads TGTGCCAGCACCCGCTATGGGGTCGGCCTGGCGAACACCGGGGAGCTGTTTTTT. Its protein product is CASTRYGVGLANTGELFF.

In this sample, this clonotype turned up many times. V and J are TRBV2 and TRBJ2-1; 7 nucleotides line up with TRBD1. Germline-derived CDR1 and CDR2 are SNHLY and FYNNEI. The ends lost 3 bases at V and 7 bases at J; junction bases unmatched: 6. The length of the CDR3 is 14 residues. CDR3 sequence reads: CASSEFRGQNEQFF. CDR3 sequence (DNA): TGTGCCAGCAGTGAGTTTAGGGGGCAGAATGAGCAGTTCTTC.

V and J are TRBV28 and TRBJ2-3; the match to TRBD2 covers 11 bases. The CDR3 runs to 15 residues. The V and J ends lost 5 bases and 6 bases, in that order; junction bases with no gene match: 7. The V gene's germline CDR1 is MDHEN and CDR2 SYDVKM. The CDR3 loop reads CASSRILAGVDTQYF. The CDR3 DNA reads TGTGCCAGCAGTCGGATACTAGCGGGAGTGGATACGCAGTATTTT. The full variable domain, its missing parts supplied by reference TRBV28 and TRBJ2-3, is DVKVTQSSRYLVKRTGEKVFLECVQDMDHENMFWYRQDPGLGLRLIYFSYDVKMKEKGDIPEGYSVSREKKERFSLILESASTNQTSMYLCASSRILAGVDTQYFGPGTRLTVL.

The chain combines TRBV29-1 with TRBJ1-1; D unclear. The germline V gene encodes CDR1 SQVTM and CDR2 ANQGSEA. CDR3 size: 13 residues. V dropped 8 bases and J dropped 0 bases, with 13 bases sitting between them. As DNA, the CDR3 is TGCAGCACCGTAGTGATCATGAACACTGAAGCTTTCTTT. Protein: CSTVVIMNTEAFF.

CDR3 DNA: TGTGCCAGCACCTACGGAACAGGGGGCTCAGATACGCAGTATTTT. It specifies CASTYGTGGSDTQYF. The chain links TRBV6-1 to TRBJ2-3; 9 positions agree with TRBD1. V shed 7 bases and J 4 bases; nucleotides not matched to a gene: 9. This CDR3 has 15 amino acids. Germline values: CDR1 MNHNS, CDR2 SASEGT.

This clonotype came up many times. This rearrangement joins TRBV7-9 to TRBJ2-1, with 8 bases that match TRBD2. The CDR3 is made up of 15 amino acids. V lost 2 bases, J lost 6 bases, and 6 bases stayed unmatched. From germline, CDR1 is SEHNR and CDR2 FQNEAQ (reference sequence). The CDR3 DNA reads TGTGCCAGCAGCTTATTGACGGGAGGGGCCAATGAGCAGTTCTTC. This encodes CASSLLTGGANEQFF.

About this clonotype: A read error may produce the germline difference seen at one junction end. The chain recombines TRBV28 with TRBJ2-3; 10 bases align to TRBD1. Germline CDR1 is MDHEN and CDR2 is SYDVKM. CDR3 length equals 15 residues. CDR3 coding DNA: TGTGCCACCAGTCAGGGGACAGGGGGCACAGATACGCAGTATTTT. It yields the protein CATSQGTGGTDTQYF.

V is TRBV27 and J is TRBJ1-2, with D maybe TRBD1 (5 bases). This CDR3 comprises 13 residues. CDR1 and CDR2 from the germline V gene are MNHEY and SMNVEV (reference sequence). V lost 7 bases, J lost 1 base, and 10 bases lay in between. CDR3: CASTKGRNYGYTF. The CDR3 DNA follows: TGTGCCAGCACCAAGGGGCGTAACTATGGCTACACCTTC.

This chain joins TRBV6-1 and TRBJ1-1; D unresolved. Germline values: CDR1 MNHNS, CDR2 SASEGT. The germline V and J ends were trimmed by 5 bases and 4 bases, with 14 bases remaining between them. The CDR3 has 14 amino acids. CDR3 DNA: TGTGCCAGCAGTCCCCCGCAGCGCGGCACTGAAGCTTTCTTT. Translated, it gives CASSPPQRGTEAFF.

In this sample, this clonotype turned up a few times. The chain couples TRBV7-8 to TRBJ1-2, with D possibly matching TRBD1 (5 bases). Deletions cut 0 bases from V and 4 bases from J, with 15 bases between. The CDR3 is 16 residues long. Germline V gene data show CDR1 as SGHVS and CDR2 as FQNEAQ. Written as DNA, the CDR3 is TGTGCCAGCAGCTTAGCGTTTGAGGGGTTAGTCTATGGCTACACCTTC. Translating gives CASSLAFEGLVYGYTF.

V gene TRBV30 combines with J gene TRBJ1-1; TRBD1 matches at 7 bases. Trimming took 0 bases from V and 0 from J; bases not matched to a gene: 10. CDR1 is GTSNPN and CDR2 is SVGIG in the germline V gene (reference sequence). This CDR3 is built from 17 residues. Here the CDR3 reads CAWSVQVDRPLNTEAFF. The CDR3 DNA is TGTGCCTGGAGTGTACAAGTGGACAGGCCGCTGAACACTGAAGCTTTCTTT.